A single TCR beta chain is shown here with its context. The source of the sample is a study of cytomegalovirus exposure and HLA in healthy donors. Profiling relied on immunoSEQ multiplex PCR, and the TCRdb table lists in-frame clones only, not all of them. Seen here are approximately 180,000 clones, around 88% observed once, and the top ten hold roughly 1.5%. V trimming: 3 bases; J trimming: 6 bases; junction bases outside the gene matches: 12. CDR1 and CDR2 from the germline V gene are MNHEY and SMNVEV (reference sequence). The CDR3 contains 18 residues. The sample comprised PBMCs. The TCR comes from a woman aged 18-29 years in good health and CMV-seronegative. The chain combines TRBV27 with TRBJ2-1, with 12 bases matching TRBD2. CDR3: CASSFFALMTSGGNEQFF. The CDR3 DNA reads TGTGCCAGCAGTTTTTTTGCTCTTATGACTAGCGGGGGCAATGAGCAGTTCTTC.